This paragraph covers one TCR beta chain sequence. Its antigen is not identified. The data were obtained in a study of CD4 T cells in relation to SARS-CoV-2 and coronaviruses. About the study: After less than 11 days of antigen culture, PBMC TCR beta CDR3s were sequenced. Controls used an HIV-1 Nef peptide pool or no peptide.

Study outcomes and limitations: In roughly 65% of donors, memory CD4+ clonotypes crossrecognized SARS-CoV-2 and at least one common cold coronavirus spike.

Assay: immunoSEQ multiplex PCR; the TCRdb copy retains only in-frame clones and omits some. This sample has more than 20,000 clones, with roughly 70% found just once. Germline-derived CDR1 and CDR2 are SGHTA and FQGNSA. The CDR3 spans 11 residues. V lost 2 bases to trimming and J lost 8 bases, with 6 bases between them. Before the COVID-19 pandemic, during about 2010-2018, CD4+ T cells were taken from unexposed donors. CD4+ T cells were isolated from the cells after 10 days of culture. Sequencing was carried out using CD4+ T cells from PBMCs, cultured in vitro. The V gene is TRBV7-2, the J gene TRBJ1-2, with a possible D match to TRBD1 (5 bases). The clonotype was recovered from a human donor in good health. In nucleotides, the CDR3 is TGTGCCAGCAGCTTACAGGGCGGCTACACCTTC. The encoded protein is CASSLQGGYTF.